Following are 22 T cell receptor beta chains from one sample sequenced in a study of T cell responses to AZD1222 COVID-19 vaccine. The method was immunoSEQ multiplex PCR; TCRdb's version includes in-frame clones alone and lacks a portion of them. In the table there are about 120,000 clones, 92% of which are singletons. Material: peripheral blood, obtained on day 0 of AZD1222 vaccination. The receptors were sampled from an adult in good health.

This clone was recorded only once. The chain uses TRBV30 and TRBJ1-1, with unresolved D. Trimming took off 2 bases at V and 13 bases at J, with 17 bases between the two ends. From germline, CDR1 is GTSNPN and CDR2 SVGIG (reference sequence). This CDR3 region has 12 residues. The DNA of the CDR3 is TGTGCCTGGAGTTCCTTTCCCGTCTCATTTTTCTTT. Translating it yields CAWSSFPVSFFF.

The rearrangement joins TRBV7-8 to TRBJ1-2; possibly TRBD1 for D (6 bases). Trimming left V 1 base short and J 8 bases short, with 11 bases between. The CDR3 length is 13 residues. Germline V gives CDR1 SGHVS, CDR2 FQNEAQ. The CDR3 coding sequence is TGTGCCAGCAGCTTAGTGGGGGCAAAGGGCTACACCTTC. Translated: CASSLVGAKGYTF.

This sequence joins TRBV6-5 and TRBJ2-7; TRBD2 matches at 7 bases. The germline gives CDR1 MNHEY, CDR2 SVGAGI. This CDR3 contains 15 residues. The J segment lost 1 base and the V segment lost 0 bases, leaving 3 bases of the junction unmatched. Here the CDR3 reads CASSYSLAVSYEQYF. The CDR3 DNA sequence: TGTGCCAGCAGTTACTCGCTAGCGGTATCCTACGAGCAGTACTTC.

This clone was seen once. The chain combines TRBV19 with TRBJ1-6, with D possibly TRBD1 on 6 matching bases. Trimming removed 2 bases from V and 7 bases from J, with 9 bases in between. The CDR3 length is 14 residues. The V gene's germline CDR1 is LNHDA and CDR2 SQIVND (reference sequence). The DNA for the CDR3 is TGTGCCAGTAGTATATACAGGGAGAATTCACCCCTCCACTTT. It translates to CASSIYRENSPLHF.

The chain employs TRBV27 and TRBJ1-2, with 8 bases that match TRBD1. CDR3 size: 17 residues. Germline V lookup: CDR1 MNHEY, CDR2 SMNVEV (reference sequence). Trimming at V came to 5 bases and at J to 3 bases, leaving 14 bases not matched to a gene. CDR3 protein: CASSLTPQGANYYGYTF. The CDR3 bases are TGTGCCAGCAGTCTCACCCCTCAGGGGGCGAATTACTATGGCTACACCTTC.

The chain is built from TRBV7-2 and TRBJ2-1, with TRBD2 matching 12 bases. Looked up from germline, CDR1 is SGHTA and CDR2 is FQGNSA. CDR3 length equals 17 residues. V dropped 5 bases and J dropped 8; count of bases not matched to a gene: 13. In nucleotides, the CDR3 is TGTGCCAGCAGCGGTACTAGCGGGGGGTTCGGTTTCGATGAGCAGTTCTTC. It specifies CASSGTSGGFGFDEQFF. Together with reference TRBV7-2 and TRBJ2-1, the CDR3 gives the full variable domain: GAGVSQSPSNKVTEKGKDVELRCDPISGHTALYWYRQSLGQGLEFLIYFQGNSAPDKSGLPSDRFSAERTGGSVSTLTIQRTQQEDSAVYLCASSGTSGGFGFDEQFFGPGTRLTVL.

This chain uses TRBV14 with TRBJ2-3; D call uncertain. This CDR3 has 12 residues. V lost 0 bases to trimming and J lost 10 bases, with 8 bases between them. Looked up from germline, CDR1 is SGHDN and CDR2 is FVKESK. The CDR3 DNA sequence: TGTGCCAGCAGCCAAGATCTTGACCCGCAGTATTTT. Encoded protein: CASSQDLDPQYF. Based on the CDR3 plus reference TRBV14 and TRBJ2-3, the full variable domain is EAGVTQFPSHSVIEKGQTVTLRCDPISGHDNLYWYRRVMGKEIKFLLHFVKESKQDESGMPNNRFLAERTGGTYSTLKVQPAELEDSGVYFCASSQDLDPQYFGPGTRLTVL.

The chain uses TRBV4-1 and TRBJ1-3, with D unclear. Trimming stripped 0 bases from V and 4 bases from J, with 7 bases between. CDR1 is MGHRA and CDR2 is YSYEKL in the germline V gene. The CDR3 runs to 14 residues. CDR3 nucleotide sequence: TGCGCCAGCAGCCAAGATTCGCGAGGAAACACCATATATTTT. Its protein is CASSQDSRGNTIYF.

The chain links TRBV18 to TRBJ1-5, with D possibly being TRBD1 (6 bases). The CDR3 loop spans 17 amino acids. The V and J ends lost 3 bases and 2 bases respectively, with 17 bases between them. CDR1 KGHSH and CDR2 LQKENI come from the germline V gene. CDR3 nucleotide sequence: TGTGCCAGCTCACCTCAGGCGGGGGGCGCGGGCAATCAGCCCCAGCATTTT. It is translated as CASSPQAGGAGNQPQHF.

V usage is TRBV11-2 and J usage is TRBJ1-5; D uncertain. The CDR3 contains 13 residues. Germline V gene sequence: CDR1 SGHAT, CDR2 FQNNGV. V shed 5 bases and J shed 6 bases, with 11 bases lying between them. The DNA of the CDR3 is TGTGCCAGCAGCCGCGGCACGCTTCAGCCCCAGCATTTT. Protein sequence: CASSRGTLQPQHF.

The chain carries TRBV29-1 and TRBJ2-3, with D possibly matching TRBD2 (5 bases). CDR3 size: 14 residues. Trimming removed 4 bases at V and 1 base at J, with 12 bases between. The germline V gene has CDR1 SQVTM and CDR2 ANQGSEA. The CDR3: CSVVVRAGTDTQYF. CDR3 DNA sequence: TGCAGCGTTGTGGTGAGGGCCGGCACAGATACGCAGTATTTT.

J is TRBJ2-7 and V is TRBV9, with 7 positions matching TRBD2. Unmatched junction bases numbered 9, after V lost 2 bases and J lost 7 bases. The CDR3 covers 14 residues. From germline, CDR1 is SGDLS and CDR2 YYNGEE. CDR3 sequence reads: CASSVTGRADEQYF. CDR3 nucleotide sequence: TGTGCCAGCAGCGTGACGGGGAGGGCTGATGAGCAGTACTTC.

The V and J genes are TRBV18 and TRBJ2-7; 13 nucleotides agree with TRBD2. Trimming at V came to 6 bases and at J to 4 bases, leaving 3 bases not matched to a gene. CDR1 is KGHSH, CDR2 LQKENI, per germline. The CDR3 is 14 residues long. CDR3 in amino acids: CASSPGLAGYEQYF. The CDR3 nucleotides are TGTGCCAGCTCGCCGGGACTAGCGGGATACGAGCAGTACTTC.

The rearrangement links TRBV4-1 to TRBJ1-2; D ambiguous. The CDR3 length is 15 residues. V dropped 1 base and J dropped 4 bases, with 13 bases sitting between them. Per germline, CDR1 MGHRA and CDR2 YSYEKL. The CDR3 loop is CASSQVSRISYGYTF. The CDR3 DNA reads as TGCGCCAGCAGCCAAGTATCTCGAATCTCCTATGGCTACACCTTC.

The rearrangement uses TRBV6-2 or TRBV6-3 and TRBJ2-3; no clear D. The CDR3 runs to 18 residues. V dropped 0 bases and J dropped 2 bases, with 18 bases sitting between them. Germline V gives CDR1 MNHEY, CDR2 SVGEGT. CDR3 DNA: TGTGCCAGCAGTTACTCGAAGGCAGACCCCCATTACACAGATACGCAGTATTTT. Its protein is CASSYSKADPHYTDTQYF.

The chain links TRBV6-6 to TRBJ2-7; tentative D call: TRBD2 (5 bases). V gave up 6 bases and J gave up 6 bases, with 21 bases separating them. CDR1 MNHNY and CDR2 SVGAGI come from the germline V gene (reference sequence). There are 15 residues in the CDR3. The CDR3 coding sequence is TGTGCCAGCAGCCACAATCTTGAGGGTTCCGGCGAGCAGTACTTC. Protein product: CASSHNLEGSGEQYF.

The chain is built from TRBV10-3 and TRBJ1-2; possibly TRBD1 for D (6 bases). The V end was cut by 6 bases, the J end by 8 bases, with 13 bases between. This CDR3 has 12 residues. Germline assignment: CDR1 ENHRY and CDR2 SYGVKD. The CDR3 here is CAISHRVEGYTF. CDR3 nucleotide sequence: TGTGCCATCAGCCACAGGGTTGAAGGCTACACCTTC.

The J gene is TRBJ2-3, the V gene TRBV7-2, with unresolved D. Trimming removed 6 bases from V and 6 bases from J, with 13 bases in between. The CDR3 consists of 13 residues. In germline, CDR1 is SGHTA, CDR2 FQGNSA. The CDR3 loop reads CASRSALRDTQYF. As DNA, the CDR3 is TGTGCCAGCAGATCCGCCCTTAGGGATACGCAGTATTTT.

This chain uses TRBV4-1 with TRBJ2-1; D may be TRBD2 (6 bases). Germline V gives CDR1 MGHRA, CDR2 YSYEKL. The CDR3 loop spans 16 amino acids. V shed 3 bases and J shed 6 bases, with 18 bases lying between them. The DNA of the CDR3 is TGCGCCAGCAGCCAGGGAGGTAGAGGGAGCGGCAATGAGCAGTTCTTC. Translating gives CASSQGGRGSGNEQFF.

V is TRBV12-3 or TRBV12-4 and J is TRBJ2-2; D remains unclear. The germline V and J ends were trimmed by 6 bases and 10 bases, with 6 bases remaining between them. CDR3 length: 10 amino acids. This CDR3 is CASSSVELFF. The DNA of the CDR3 is TGTGCCAGCAGCTCAGTGGAGCTGTTTTTT.

The V call is TRBV16, the J call TRBJ1-6; 9 bases align to TRBD1. After removal of 5 bases from V and 1 base from J, the junction contained 3 bases not matched to a gene. Looked up from germline, CDR1 is KGHSY and CDR2 is FQNENV. The CDR3 is 16 residues long. As DNA, the CDR3 is TGTGCCAGCAGCGGGACAGGGAGTTCCTATAATTCACCCCTCCACTTT. Translated: CASSGTGSSYNSPLHF.

This chain connects TRBV19 to TRBJ1-2, with a weak D call TRBD1 (5 bases). Germline V gene lookup returns CDR1 LNHDA and CDR2 SQIVND (reference sequence). The CDR3 runs to 13 residues. V lost 6 bases, J lost 4 bases, and 12 bases lay in between. CDR3 in amino acids: CASSTDTLYGYTF. For the CDR3, the DNA is TGTGCCAGTAGCACGGACACCCTCTATGGCTACACCTTC.